Listed below are T cell receptor beta chains from one sample, sequenced in a study of T cells in Graves' hyperthyroidism and ophthalmopathy. TCRdb re-analysed the multiplex PCR reads in MiXCR, keeping a single row per CDR3 protein. Altogether some 510,000 distinct CDR3 sequences are present, about a fifth being singletons, with the ten largest covering around 27%. Sequencing was performed on blood. The origin of the receptors is a man aged 18 to 35 with Graves' hyperthyroidism. Each CDR3 is given with its conserved first and last residue. The D gene is left open where the match is weak. Expanded clones get a size class; other rows say once, few or many, or leave the size out.

>once|TRBJ1-5|-|TRBV19
TGTGCCAGTAGTGCCGGTCTAGGACCCCAGCATTTT
CASSAGLGPQHF
>-|TRBJ1-2|-|TRBV7-2
TGTGCCAGCAGTCACGGGTCTGACTATGGCTACACCTTC
CASSHGSDYGYTF
>-|TRBJ2-5|TRBD1|TRBV5-4
TGTGCCAGCAGCTACAGGGACAGTAGGGAGACCCAGTACTTC
CASSYRDSRETQYF
>-|TRBJ2-7|TRBD2|TRBV6-5
TGTGCCAGCAGTTACGCTGGCGGGGGTTACTCCTACGAGCAGTACTTC
CASSYAGGGYSYEQYF
>-|TRBJ1-2|TRBD1|TRBV30
TGTGCCTGGAGCTTCGGACAGGGAAGAATTTATGGCTACACCTTC
CAWSFGQGRIYGYTF
>-|TRBJ2-7|TRBD2|TRBV11-1
TGTGCCAGCAGCCGGACTAGCGGGGGCCCTTCCTACGAGCAGTACTTC
CASSRTSGGPSYEQYF
>many|TRBJ2-7|TRBD1|TRBV7-9
TGTGCCAGCAGCCCGGAGACAGGGGCCTCCTACGAGCAGTACTTC
CASSPETGASYEQYF
>-|TRBJ1-1|-|TRBV20-1
TGCAGTGCTAGAGAAGGCCAGGGGAACACTGAAGCTTTCTTT
CSAREGQGNTEAFF
>-|TRBJ2-5|-|TRBV7-9
TGTGCCAGCAGCTTGGCAGACAAGACCCAGTACTTC
CASSLADKTQYF
>many|TRBJ2-4|-|TRBV2
TGTGCCAGCAGTGAAGGGCAGGGGAGATGGGAGAACATTAAGTACTTC
CASSEGQGRWENIKYF
>many|TRBJ1-1|TRBD1|TRBV28
TGTGCCAGCAGTCGCTTAACCCCTCTGACAGGGAGAAGCACTGAAGCTTTCTTT
CASSRLTPLTGRSTEAFF
>many|TRBJ1-1|-|TRBV29-1
TGCAGCGTTACCAGGCCGAACACTGAAGCTTTCTTT
CSVTRPNTEAFF
>few|TRBJ1-2|-|TRBV9
TGTGCCAGCAGCCTTGAGGACAGCGCGGGGGGTGGCTACACCTTC
CASSLEDSAGGGYTF
>-|TRBJ1-6|-|TRBV12-3/TRBV12-4
TGTGCCAGCAGTGACCTCAGGGCTGACGCACCCCTCCACTTT
CASSDLRADAPLHF